Listed here is a single T cell receptor beta chain. This sample is drawn from a study of cytomegalovirus exposure and HLA in healthy donors. The CDR3 runs to 15 residues. Germline V gives CDR1 SGHNT, CDR2 YYREEE (reference sequence). J was trimmed by 4 bases and V by 2 bases; bases with no gene match: 7. The PCR had 60 Vbeta and 13 Jbeta primers. Profiling relied on immunoSEQ multiplex PCR, and the TCRdb table lists in-frame clones only, not all of them. This table has about 170,000 clones, around three quarters appearing once. The sequence came from a woman in her thirties in good health and CMV-seropositive. The specimen was PBMCs. The chain has TRBV5-4 and TRBJ2-7; 9 bases match TRBD1. The DNA for the CDR3 is TGTGCCAGCAGCTTTGGGGGACAGGGAAGGTACGAGCAGTACTTC. This gives the protein CASSFGGQGRYEQYF. Combining the CDR3 with reference TRBV5-4 and TRBJ2-7 gives the whole variable domain ETGVTQSPTHLIKTRGQQVTLRCSSQSGHNTVSWYQQALGQGPQFIFQYYREEENGRGNFPPRFSGLQFPNYSSELNVNALELDDSALYLCASSFGGQGRYEQYFGPGTRLTVT.